This T cell receptor beta chain originates from a study of T cell changes during pregnancy in multiple sclerosis. The repertoire was sequenced with immunoSEQ multiplex PCR; TCRdb's copy has only in-frame clones and lacks some. Of about 110,000 clones in the sample, 85% to 95% were seen once. The CDR3 extends over 14 amino acids. Germline assignment: CDR1 GTSNPN and CDR2 SVGIG (reference sequence). Trimming removed 2 bases at V and 8 bases at J, with 15 bases between. The sample consisted of peripheral blood, taken in the third trimester of pregnancy. This TCR derives from a female donor in good health, enrolled as a control in a pregnancy study. The chain links TRBV30 to TRBJ1-4; D may be TRBD1 (5 bases). CDR3 in amino acids: CAWSHVGLREKLFF. CDR3 bases: TGTGCCTGGAGTCATGTGGGGCTACGAGAAAAACTGTTTTTT.